This T cell receptor (beta chain) was captured by sequencing in a study of T cells in Graves' hyperthyroidism and ophthalmopathy. Whole-study results and caveats: Ophthalmopathy, which appeared later, was predicted by the model a median around 6.9 months before onset. Blood also carried most thyroid clonotypes expanded above 0.001.

A word on this clonotype: Its antigen is currently unknown. A junction boundary mismatches the germline segment, possibly from a read error.

PBMCs were derived from around 10 ml fresh peripheral blood. Regions amplified from RNA transcripts were the TCR beta CDR3 regions. RT-PCR in the first round (using the HTBI primer set) targeted the TCR CDR3. TCRdb re-analysed the multiplex PCR reads in MiXCR, keeping a single row per CDR3 protein. The repertoire holds some 500,000 distinct CDR3 sequences, about 16% seen once, with 25% to 35% in the top ten. This TCR was recovered from a woman in her 30s with Graves' ophthalmopathy. The sequenced sample was blood.

DNA of the CDR3: TGTGCCAGCAGCTTTAGTGCGGGGCTTGGGGCCAACGTCCTGACTTTC. Translation: CASSFSAGLGANVLTF. J is TRBJ2-6 and V is TRBV5-1; possible D gene TRBD2, 6 bases. This CDR3 region has 16 residues. Germline-derived CDR1 and CDR2 are SGHRS and YFSETQ.